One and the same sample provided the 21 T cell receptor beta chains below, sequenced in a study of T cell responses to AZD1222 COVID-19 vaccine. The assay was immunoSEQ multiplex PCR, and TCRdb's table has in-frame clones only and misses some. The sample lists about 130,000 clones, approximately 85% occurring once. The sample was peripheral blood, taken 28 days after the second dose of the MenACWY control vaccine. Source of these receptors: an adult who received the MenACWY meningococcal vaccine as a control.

This chain's CDR3 is CAINSPEYTEAFF. CDR3 coding DNA: TGTGCCATCAATTCACCAGAGTACACTGAAGCTTTCTTT. The chain is built from TRBV10-3 and TRBJ1-1; D remains unclear. Between the trimmed V and J ends, which lost 7 bases and 3 bases, there was a span of 12 bases. The CDR3 is 13 amino acids. Germline CDR1 reads ENHRY; CDR2 reads SYGVKD.

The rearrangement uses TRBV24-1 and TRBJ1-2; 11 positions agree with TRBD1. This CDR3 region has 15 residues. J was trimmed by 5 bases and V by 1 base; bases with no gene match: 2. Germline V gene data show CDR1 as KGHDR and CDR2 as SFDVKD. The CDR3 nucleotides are TGTGCCACCAGTGATTTCGGACAGGGGGCTTATGGCTACACCTTC. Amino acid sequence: CATSDFGQGAYGYTF.

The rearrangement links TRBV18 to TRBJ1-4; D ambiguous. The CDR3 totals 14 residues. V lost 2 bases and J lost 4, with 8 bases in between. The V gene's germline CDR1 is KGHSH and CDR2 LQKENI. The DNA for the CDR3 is TGTGCCAGCTCACCAAGGCCAGATAATGAAAAACTGTTTTTT. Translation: CASSPRPDNEKLFF.

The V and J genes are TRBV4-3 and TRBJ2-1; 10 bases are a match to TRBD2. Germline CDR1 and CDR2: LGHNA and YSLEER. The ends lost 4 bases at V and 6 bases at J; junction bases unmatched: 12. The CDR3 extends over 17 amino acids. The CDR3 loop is CASSLAVRASGSNEQFF. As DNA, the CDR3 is TGCGCCAGCAGCCTAGCCGTACGGGCTAGCGGGAGCAATGAGCAGTTCTTC.

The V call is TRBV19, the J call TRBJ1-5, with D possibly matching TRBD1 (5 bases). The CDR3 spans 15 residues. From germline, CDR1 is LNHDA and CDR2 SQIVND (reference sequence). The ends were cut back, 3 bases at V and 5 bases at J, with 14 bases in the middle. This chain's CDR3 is CASSMYGGGDQPQHF. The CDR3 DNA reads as TGTGCCAGTAGTATGTATGGGGGAGGCGATCAGCCCCAGCATTTT.

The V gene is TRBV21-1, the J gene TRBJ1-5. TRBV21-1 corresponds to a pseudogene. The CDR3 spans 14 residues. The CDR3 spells CASSNTYGPWPQHF. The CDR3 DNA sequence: TGTGCCAGCAGCAACACCTACGGACCCTGGCCCCAGCATTTT.

CDR3 coding DNA: TGTGCCAGCAGCGCAGCCCTCTATGGCTACACCTTC. It is translated as CASSAALYGYTF. The rearrangement joins TRBV5-4 to TRBJ1-2, with D uncertain. There are 12 residues in the CDR3. Trimming cost V 4 bases and J 4 bases, with 8 bases left between them. Germline V gene sequence: CDR1 SGHNT, CDR2 YYREEE (reference sequence).

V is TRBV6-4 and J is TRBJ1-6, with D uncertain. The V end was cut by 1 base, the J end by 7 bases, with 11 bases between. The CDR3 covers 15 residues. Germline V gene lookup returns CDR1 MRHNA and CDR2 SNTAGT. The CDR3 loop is CASSDFMDLNSPLHF. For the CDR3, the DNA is TGTGCCAGCAGTGACTTCATGGATTTGAATTCACCCCTCCACTTT.

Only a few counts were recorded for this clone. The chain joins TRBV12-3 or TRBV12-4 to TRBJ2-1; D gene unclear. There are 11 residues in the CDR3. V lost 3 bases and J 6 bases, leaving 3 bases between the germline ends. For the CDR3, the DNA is TGTGCCAGCAGTTTCAGCAATGAGCAGTTCTTC. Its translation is CASSFSNEQFF.

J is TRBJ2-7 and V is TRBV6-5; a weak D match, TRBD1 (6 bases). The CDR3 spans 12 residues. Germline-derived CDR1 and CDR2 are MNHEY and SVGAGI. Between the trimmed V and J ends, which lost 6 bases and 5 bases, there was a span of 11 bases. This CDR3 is CASSPTGNEQYV. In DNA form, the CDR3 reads TGTGCCAGCAGCCCCACAGGGAACGAGCAGTACGTC.

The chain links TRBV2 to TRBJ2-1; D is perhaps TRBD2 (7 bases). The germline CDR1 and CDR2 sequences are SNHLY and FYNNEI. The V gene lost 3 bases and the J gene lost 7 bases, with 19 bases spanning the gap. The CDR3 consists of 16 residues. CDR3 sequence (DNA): TGTGCCAGCAGTGATGACGGGGGGCGCCTAGGGAATGAGCAGTTCTTC. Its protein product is CASSDDGGRLGNEQFF.

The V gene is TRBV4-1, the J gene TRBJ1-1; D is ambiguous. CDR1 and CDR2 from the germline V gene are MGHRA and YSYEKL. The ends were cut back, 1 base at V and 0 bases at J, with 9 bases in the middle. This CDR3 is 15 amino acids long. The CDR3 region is CASSQVIGLNTEAFF. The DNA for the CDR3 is TGCGCCAGCAGCCAAGTGATAGGCTTGAACACTGAAGCTTTCTTT.

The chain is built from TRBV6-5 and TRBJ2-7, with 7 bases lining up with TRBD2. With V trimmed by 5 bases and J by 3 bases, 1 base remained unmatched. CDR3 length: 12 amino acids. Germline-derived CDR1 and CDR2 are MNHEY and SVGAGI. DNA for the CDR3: TGTGCCAGCAGTCCGGGGGGCTACGAGCAGTACTTC. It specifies CASSPGGYEQYF.

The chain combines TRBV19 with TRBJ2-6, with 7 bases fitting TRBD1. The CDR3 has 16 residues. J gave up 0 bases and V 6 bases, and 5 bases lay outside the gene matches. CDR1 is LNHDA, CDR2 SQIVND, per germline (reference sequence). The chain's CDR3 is CASRATGSSGANVLTF. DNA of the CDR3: TGTGCCAGTAGGGCGACAGGGTCCTCTGGGGCCAACGTCCTGACTTTC. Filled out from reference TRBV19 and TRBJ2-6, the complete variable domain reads DGGITQSPKYLFRKEGQNVTLSCEQNLNHDAMYWYRQDPGQGLRLIYYSQIVNDFQKGDIAEGYSVSREKKESFPLTVTSAQKNPTAFYLCASRATGSSGANVLTFGAGSRLTVL.

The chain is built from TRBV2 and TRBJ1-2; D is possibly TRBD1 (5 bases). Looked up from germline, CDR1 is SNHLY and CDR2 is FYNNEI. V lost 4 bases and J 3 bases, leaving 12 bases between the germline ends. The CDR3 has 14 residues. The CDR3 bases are TGTGCCAGCAGTGTCAACCAGGGTTACTATGGCTACACCTTC. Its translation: CASSVNQGYYGYTF.

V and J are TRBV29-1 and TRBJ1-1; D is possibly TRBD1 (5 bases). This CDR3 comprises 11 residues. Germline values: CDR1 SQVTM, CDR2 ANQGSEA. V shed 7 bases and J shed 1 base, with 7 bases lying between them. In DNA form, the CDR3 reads TGCAGCGGGCAGGGGAACACTGAAGCTTTCTTT. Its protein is CSGQGNTEAFF.

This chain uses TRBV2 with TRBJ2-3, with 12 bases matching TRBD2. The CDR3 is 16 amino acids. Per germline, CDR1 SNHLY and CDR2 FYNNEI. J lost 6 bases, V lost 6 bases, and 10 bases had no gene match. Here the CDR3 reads CASSYKTSGGWDTQYF. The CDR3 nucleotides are TGTGCCAGCAGCTATAAGACTAGCGGGGGATGGGATACGCAGTATTTT.

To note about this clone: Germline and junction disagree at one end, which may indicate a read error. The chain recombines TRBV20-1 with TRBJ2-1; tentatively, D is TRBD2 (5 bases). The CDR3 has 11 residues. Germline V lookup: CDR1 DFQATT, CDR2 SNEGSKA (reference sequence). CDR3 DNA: TGCAGTGCTAGAGATGGCCTAGCTTCTGTCTTC. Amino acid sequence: CSARDGLASVF.

The CDR3 DNA sequence: TGTGCCATCAGTGGGGCGACAGGGGGATTATTCTCTGGAAACACCATATATTTT. It translates to CAISGATGGLFSGNTIYF. The rearrangement joins TRBV10-3 to TRBJ1-3; 9 bases match TRBD1. The ends lost 4 bases at V and 0 bases at J; junction bases unmatched: 10. CDR3 length: 18 residues. In germline, CDR1 is ENHRY, CDR2 SYGVKD.

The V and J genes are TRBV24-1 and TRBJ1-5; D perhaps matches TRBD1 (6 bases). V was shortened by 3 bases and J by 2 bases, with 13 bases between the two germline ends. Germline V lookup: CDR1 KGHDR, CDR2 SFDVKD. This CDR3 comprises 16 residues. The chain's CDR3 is CATSDRGAPGNQPQHF. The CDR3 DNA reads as TGTGCCACCAGTGATCGGGGGGCTCCAGGCAATCAGCCCCAGCATTTT.

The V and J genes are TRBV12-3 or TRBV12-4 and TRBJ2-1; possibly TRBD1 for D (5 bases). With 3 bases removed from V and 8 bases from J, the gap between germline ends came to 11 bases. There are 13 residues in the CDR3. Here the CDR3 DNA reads TGTGCCAGCAGTTTTAGGGGCCGGGATGAGCAGTTCTTC. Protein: CASSFRGRDEQFF.